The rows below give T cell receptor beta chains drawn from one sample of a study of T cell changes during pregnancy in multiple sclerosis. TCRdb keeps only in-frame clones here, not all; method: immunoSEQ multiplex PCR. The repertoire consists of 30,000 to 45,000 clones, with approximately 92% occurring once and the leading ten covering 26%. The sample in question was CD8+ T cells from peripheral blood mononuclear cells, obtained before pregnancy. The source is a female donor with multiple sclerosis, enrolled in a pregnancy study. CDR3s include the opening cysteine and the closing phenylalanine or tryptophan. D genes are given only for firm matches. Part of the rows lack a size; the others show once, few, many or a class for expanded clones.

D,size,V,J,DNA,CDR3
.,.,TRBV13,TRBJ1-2,TGTGCCAGCAGACTCGGGGGGGATTACGGAGGCTACACCTTC,CASRLGGDYGGYTF
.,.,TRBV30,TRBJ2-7,TGTGCCTGGAGAGCTAGCGAGAGCTCCTACGAGCAGTACTTC,CAWRASESSYEQYF
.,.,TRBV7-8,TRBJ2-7,TGTGCCAGCAGCCGACCGGCGGACAGTCACTCCTACGAGCAGTACTTC,CASSRPADSHSYEQYF
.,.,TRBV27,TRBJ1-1,TGTGCCAGCGCGAACAGTATGGTTGCTGAAGCTTTCTTT,CASANSMVAEAFF
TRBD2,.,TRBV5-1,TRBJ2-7,TGCGCCAGCAGCTTGGTAGCGGGCGGAGTTTACGAGCAGTACTTC,CASSLVAGGVYEQYF
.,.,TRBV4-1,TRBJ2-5,TGCGCCAGCAGCCCGCCGGGGAGGACCCAGTACTTC,CASSPPGRTQYF
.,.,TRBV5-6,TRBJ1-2,TGTGCCAGCAGCTTGGGGGCCTCTAACTATGGCTACACCTTC,CASSLGASNYGYTF
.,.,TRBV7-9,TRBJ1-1,TGTGCCAGCAAGACCACAGGGAAGTACACTGAAGCTTTCTTT,CASKTTGKYTEAFF
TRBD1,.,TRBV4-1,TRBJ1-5,TGCGCCAGCAGCCCTTGGACAGGGGAGTGGCCCCAGCATTTT,CASSPWTGEWPQHF
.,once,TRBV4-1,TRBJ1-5,TGCGCCAGCAGCCCGGTCCGTAATCAGCCCCAGCATTTT,CASSPVRNQPQHF
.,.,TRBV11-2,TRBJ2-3,TGTGCCAGCAGCTTAGGTCCGGGAAAACGTACGCAGTATTTT,CASSLGPGKRTQYF